Listed below are T cell receptor beta chains from one sample, sequenced in a study of radiation and T cells in renal cell carcinoma. TCRdb keeps only in-frame clones here, not all; method: immunoSEQ multiplex PCR. Of about 120,000 clones listed, over 75% were seen once; the top ten hold about 5.3%. This specimen was blood, taken from a patient whose treatment included radiotherapy and nephrectomy. These receptors were taken from a man aged 45-65 years with renal cell carcinoma. Both conserved end residues are part of each CDR3. The order of the fields is D gene, V gene, clone size, J gene, CDR3 protein. The D gene is left open where the match is weak. Size is stated for part of the rows, as once, few or many counts, or as a class when the clone is expanded.

NA	TRBV6-1	NA	TRBJ2-7	CASSEFYEQYF
NA	TRBV27	NA	TRBJ2-2	CASSSANTGELFF
NA	TRBV5-6	NA	TRBJ1-4	CASSLLRGSNEKLFF
TRBD1	TRBV4-2	NA	TRBJ2-4	CASSQTPRGRLGNIQYF
NA	TRBV4-3	once	TRBJ1-6	CASSQDRGVVGAPLHF
NA	TRBV19	NA	TRBJ1-5	CASSRPGLLYSNQPQHF
NA	TRBV5-1	once	TRBJ2-5	CASSLIGGAAGETQYF
NA	TRBV27	once	TRBJ2-5	CASSSPGEDGQETQYF
TRBD2	TRBV28	few	TRBJ2-5	CASSPTSGSETQYF
NA	TRBV11-1	NA	TRBJ1-2	CASSQDRNYGYTF
TRBD2	TRBV11-3	NA	TRBJ2-2	CASSSSGTVTGELFF
TRBD1	TRBV5-1	once	TRBJ1-1	CASSLEVTGTEAFF
TRBD2	TRBV2	NA	TRBJ2-3	CATGGTSGSTDTQYF
TRBD1	TRBV6-1	NA	TRBJ1-5	CASSVLQGAIDPQHF
NA	TRBV4-3	NA	TRBJ1-1	CASSQFLNTEAFF
NA	TRBV7-9	once	TRBJ2-1	CASSSAGSPSRNEQFF
NA	TRBV2	few	TRBJ2-1	CASSTASSTEQFF
TRBD2	TRBV4-1	NA	TRBJ2-3	CASRTSGTDTQYF
TRBD1	TRBV9	NA	TRBJ1-6	CASSAHGQGNNSPLHF
NA	TRBV11-2	NA	TRBJ1-5	CASSSLNTDQPQHF
NA	TRBV6-5	once	TRBJ1-5	CASSHIRDKDQPQHF
TRBD2	TRBV5-1	once	TRBJ2-5	CASSLGLAGGLGETQYF
TRBD1	TRBV9	few	TRBJ1-3	CASSEGTGISGNTIYF
NA	TRBV12-5	NA	TRBJ2-2	CASGSSFTGNTGELFF
NA	TRBV6-5	few	TRBJ2-7	CASRSPTGLSIVQYF
TRBD1	TRBV7-2	NA	TRBJ2-7	CASSSRQGGFEQYF
TRBD1	TRBV19	NA	TRBJ2-1	CASSPRTGRGYNEQFF
NA	TRBV4-3	NA	TRBJ1-4	CASSQASTPEKLFF
TRBD2	TRBV10-3	NA	TRBJ2-1	CAISAGTSGGSAPEQFF
NA	TRBV7-7	NA	TRBJ2-5	CASSPGFLGETQYF
NA	TRBV13	NA	TRBJ2-5	CASRERAGRQETQYF
NA	TRBV27	NA	TRBJ2-7	CASGPLAPGTEQYF
NA	TRBV14	NA	TRBJ1-2	CASSQKRGRIRNYGYTF
NA	TRBV4-1	once	TRBJ2-1	CASSHPLARNEQFF
TRBD1	TRBV6-1	NA	TRBJ2-7	CASRDRGYEQYF
TRBD1	TRBV27	few	TRBJ1-1	CASSPRTGNTEAFF
NA	TRBV11-2	NA	TRBJ1-6	CASRTIGGYNSPLHF
TRBD1	TRBV5-6	NA	TRBJ2-7	CASSVPDRGLGEQYF
NA	TRBV5-1	once	TRBJ2-3	CASSYTGHHTDTQYF
TRBD1	TRBV19	NA	TRBJ1-2	CASKLDRVVRGYTF
TRBD1	TRBV6-1	NA	TRBJ2-7	CASSEGGGIPYEQYF
TRBD1	TRBV6-6	once	TRBJ2-5	CASSYDRGSQETQYF
NA	TRBV6-5	many	TRBJ1-2	CAAGSLGYGYTF
TRBD1	TRBV10-3	NA	TRBJ2-7	CAIRAAGGSESYEQYF
TRBD2	TRBV5-4	NA	TRBJ2-3	CASSGGLAGVTDTQYF
NA	TRBV13	NA	TRBJ1-1	CASSLGTAAFF
NA	TRBV5-1	NA	TRBJ2-5	CASSLLSQETQYF
NA	TRBV5-5	NA	TRBJ1-1	CASSLGTVYTEAFF
TRBD1	TRBV30	NA	TRBJ1-4	CAWSRQGINEKLFF
NA	TRBV9	NA	TRBJ2-1	CASSARELNNEQFF
NA	TRBV18	NA	TRBJ1-6	CASSPPSGNSPLHF
NA	TRBV7-9	few	TRBJ2-2	CASTNSGTNTGELFF
NA	TRBV30	NA	TRBJ1-4	CAWRGAPNEKLFF